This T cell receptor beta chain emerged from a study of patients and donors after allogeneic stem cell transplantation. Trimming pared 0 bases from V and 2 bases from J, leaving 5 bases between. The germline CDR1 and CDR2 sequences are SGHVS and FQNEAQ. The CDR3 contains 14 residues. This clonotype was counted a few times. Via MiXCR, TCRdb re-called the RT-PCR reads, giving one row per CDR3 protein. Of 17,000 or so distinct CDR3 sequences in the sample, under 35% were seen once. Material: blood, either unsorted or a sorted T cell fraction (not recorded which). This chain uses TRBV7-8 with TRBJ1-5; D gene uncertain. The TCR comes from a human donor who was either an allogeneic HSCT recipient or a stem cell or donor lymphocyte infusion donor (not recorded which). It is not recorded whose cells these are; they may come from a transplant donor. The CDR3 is CASSLAVGNQPQHF. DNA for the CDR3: TGTGCCAGCAGCTTAGCCGTCGGCAATCAGCCCCAGCATTTT.